The TCR beta chain described here comes from a study of lymphopenia after photon versus proton radiotherapy. There are 14 residues in the CDR3. V lost 3 bases to trimming and J lost 4 bases, with 10 bases between them. Germline V gene lookup returns CDR1 MNHNS and CDR2 SASEGT. Sequencing was performed with immunoSEQ multiplex PCR; in TCRdb, only in-frame clones are kept and a portion is missing. The sample lists about 160,000 clones, approximately 90% occurring once. The material sequenced was peripheral blood, taken from a patient treated with photon-based radiotherapy. The chain uses TRBV6-1 and TRBJ1-5; the D is unclear. This clonotype was obtained from a man in his fifties with gastric cancer. CDR3 DNA: TGTGCCAGCAGTGACCCCGCGGGAAATCAGCCCCAGCATTTT. Translation: CASSDPAGNQPQHF.